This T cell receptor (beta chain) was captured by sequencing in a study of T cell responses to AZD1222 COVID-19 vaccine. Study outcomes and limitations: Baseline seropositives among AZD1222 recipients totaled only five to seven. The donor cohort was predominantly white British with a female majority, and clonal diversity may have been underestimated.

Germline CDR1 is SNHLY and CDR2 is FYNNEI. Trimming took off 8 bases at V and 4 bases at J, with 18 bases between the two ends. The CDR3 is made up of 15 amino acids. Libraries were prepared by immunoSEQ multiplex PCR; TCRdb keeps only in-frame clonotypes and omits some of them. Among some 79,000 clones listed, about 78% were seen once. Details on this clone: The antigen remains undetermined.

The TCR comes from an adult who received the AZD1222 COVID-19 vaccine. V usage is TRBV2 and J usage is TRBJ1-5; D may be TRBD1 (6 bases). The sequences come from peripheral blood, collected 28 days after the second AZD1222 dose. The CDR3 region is CASDAQGLRNQPQHF. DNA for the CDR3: TGTGCCAGCGACGCACAGGGTCTGCGGAATCAGCCCCAGCATTTT.